The 21 T cell receptor beta chains below come from one sample, sequenced in a study of T-cell reconstitution after alpha-beta-depleted transplantation in children. It was with unique molecular identifiers that the TCRbeta library was prepared. MiXCR, run by TCRdb on the PCR reads, gives a single entry per CDR3 protein. The sample includes just over 350,000 distinct CDR3 sequences, approximately 12% of them seen just once. This specimen was PBMCs, taken from the stem cell graft. The source of these receptors is a human donor who donated a stem cell graft to a child with Fanconi anemia.

This clonotype was seen ten or more times. The chain couples TRBV29-1 to TRBJ2-1, with a weak D call TRBD1 (6 bases). Germline-derived CDR1 and CDR2 are SQVTM and ANQGSEA. V was clipped by 3 bases and J by 6 bases, with 18 bases between them. This CDR3 region has 15 residues. This chain's CDR3 is CSVDSEFGTTNEQFF. In DNA form, the CDR3 reads TGCAGCGTTGATTCCGAGTTTGGGACAACCAATGAGCAGTTCTTC.

The V gene is TRBV4-2, the J gene TRBJ2-2; D is undetermined. This CDR3 has 14 amino acids. The V end lost 0 bases, the J end lost 4 bases, and 6 bases lay between the germline ends. Germline V gene lookup returns CDR1 LGHNA and CDR2 YNFKEQ. The CDR3 reads CASSQDHSTGELFF. CDR3 sequence (DNA): TGTGCCAGCAGCCAAGATCACAGCACCGGGGAGCTGTTTTTT.

This clonotype was seen many times. The genes are TRBV12-3 or TRBV12-4 and TRBJ2-3, with D possibly being TRBD1 (6 bases). V lost 5 bases to trimming and J lost 5 bases, with 11 bases between them. This CDR3 contains 13 residues. The CDR3 is CASSTHRVDTQYF. The CDR3 DNA sequence: TGTGCCAGCAGTACACACAGGGTAGATACGCAGTATTTT.

In its sample, this clonotype was seen many times. V is TRBV5-1 and J is TRBJ2-6; no clear D gene. Germline CDR1 is SGHRS and CDR2 is YFSETQ. The CDR3 loop spans 14 amino acids. Between the trimmed V and J ends, which lost 4 bases and 2 bases, there was a span of 7 bases. CDR3 loop: CASSNTTGANVLTF. The CDR3 DNA sequence: TGCGCCAGCAGCAACACTACTGGGGCCAACGTCCTGACTTTC.

In its sample, this clonotype was seen a few times. This chain links TRBV15 with TRBJ2-7, with a possible D match to TRBD1 (6 bases). V lost 0 bases and J lost 1, with 13 bases in between. This CDR3 is 16 amino acids long. Germline CDR1 is LNHNV and CDR2 is YYDKDF (reference sequence). Here the CDR3 reads CATSRDYGGGSYEQYV. CDR3 nucleotide sequence: TGTGCCACCAGCAGAGATTATGGGGGCGGATCCTACGAGCAGTACGTC.

This clonotype showed up many times. The V gene is TRBV24-1, the J gene TRBJ1-1, with a weak D call TRBD1 (6 bases). V was cut by 7 bases and J by 4 bases, with 15 bases left in between. From germline, CDR1 is KGHDR and CDR2 SFDVKD. The CDR3 is 14 amino acids. The CDR3 DNA reads as TGTGCCACCAGGGGATCCGGGACAAGCACTGAAGCTTTCTTT. Protein product: CATRGSGTSTEAFF.

In this sample, this clonotype turned up a few times. V usage is TRBV29-1 and J usage is TRBJ1-4, with no clear D. This CDR3 has 13 amino acids. With 3 bases removed from V and 4 bases from J, the gap between germline ends came to 9 bases. Germline assignment: CDR1 SQVTM and CDR2 ANQGSEA. The CDR3 here is CSVDSSGNEKLFF. The CDR3 nucleotides read TGCAGCGTTGATAGTTCGGGTAATGAAAAACTGTTTTTT.

Written as DNA, the CDR3 is TGCAGTGCTAGAGATGGTTCCCGACAGGGTAATGAAAAACTGTTTTTT. Residues: CSARDGSRQGNEKLFF. This sequence joins TRBV20-1 and TRBJ1-4; 7 positions agree with TRBD1. Per germline, CDR1 DFQATT and CDR2 SNEGSKA (reference sequence). The CDR3 is made up of 16 amino acids. J was trimmed by 4 bases and V by 0 bases; bases with no gene match: 8.

The chain joins TRBV7-9 to TRBJ1-1; D might be TRBD1 (6 bases). This CDR3 spans 13 amino acids. V was shortened by 1 base and J by 11 bases, with 14 bases between the two germline ends. The V gene's germline CDR1 is SEHNR and CDR2 FQNEAQ (reference sequence). The CDR3 region has the DNA TGTGCCAGCAGCTTAGGAGGACAGCAGTATGCTTTCTTT. This sequence encodes CASSLGGQQYAFF.

The chain has TRBV6-5 and TRBJ2-1; 8 bases fit TRBD1. CDR1 MNHEY and CDR2 SVGAGI come from the germline V gene. V was pared by 6 bases and J by 5 bases, with 12 bases of the junction left unmatched. The CDR3 covers 16 residues. CDR3 coding DNA: TGTGCCAGCAGGTTTTCAGGGGGCGAACTAAACAATGAGCAGTTCTTC. The encoded protein is CASRFSGGELNNEQFF.

This chain uses TRBV2 with TRBJ1-4; D unresolved. This CDR3 has 11 residues. The ends were cut back, 7 bases at V and 6 bases at J, with 6 bases in the middle. Per the germline V gene, CDR1 is SNHLY and CDR2 is FYNNEI. CDR3 bases: TGTGCCAGCACCGGATATGAAAAACTGTTTTTT. The encoded protein is CASTGYEKLFF.

This clonotype has ten or more counts. The V and J genes are TRBV27 and TRBJ2-3; TRBD2 is a possible D gene (6 bases). The V end lost 6 bases, the J end lost 0 bases, and 13 bases lay between the germline ends. Germline lookup yields CDR1 MNHEY and CDR2 SMNVEV (reference sequence). This CDR3 region has 15 residues. CDR3 nucleotides: TGTGCCAGCAGCGACCTGGGGGGTAGCACAGATACGCAGTATTTT. Translation: CASSDLGGSTDTQYF.

There are a few counts of this clonotype. The chain uses TRBV6-2 or TRBV6-3 and TRBJ2-2; TRBD2 is a possible D gene (6 bases). V lost 9 bases and J 1 base, leaving 21 bases between the germline ends. This CDR3 contains 17 residues. Per germline, CDR1 MNHEY and CDR2 SVGEGT. The CDR3 spells CARWGELRWWNTGELFF. As DNA, the CDR3 is TGTGCCAGATGGGGGGAATTGAGGTGGTGGAACACCGGGGAGCTGTTTTTT.

This clonotype was seen more than once but under ten times. Here the CDR3 DNA reads TGCAGCGTTACAGAGAACACTGAAGCTTTCTTT. It codes for CSVTENTEAFF. V usage is TRBV29-1 and J usage is TRBJ1-1; no clear D gene. The CDR3 is 11 residues long. CDR1 is SQVTM, CDR2 ANQGSEA, per germline. The V end was cut by 5 bases, the J end by 1 base, with 5 bases between.

The chain recombines TRBV6-6 with TRBJ1-5; D gene ambiguous. Germline CDR1 reads MNHNY; CDR2 reads SVGAGI (reference sequence). The CDR3 runs to 12 residues. Trimming took off 6 bases at V and 9 bases at J, with 12 bases between the two ends. The CDR3 is CASRAVSGPQHF. The CDR3 DNA is TGTGCCAGCAGGGCCGTCTCAGGGCCCCAGCATTTT.

This clonotype was counted ten times or more. The chain has TRBV6-2 or TRBV6-3 and TRBJ1-2, with D hard to call. The V gene lost 2 bases and the J gene lost 4 bases, with 8 bases spanning the gap. The CDR3 runs 13 residues. The germline CDR1 and CDR2 sequences are MNHEY and SVGEGT. The CDR3 region has the DNA TGTGCCAGCAGTTACGGCCGGCCCTATGGCTACACCTTC. Encoded protein: CASSYGRPYGYTF.

This clonotype was counted only a few times. The chain combines TRBV11-1 with TRBJ2-5, with 13 nucleotides matching TRBD2. V lost 2 bases and J lost 2; bases outside the gene matches: 8. In germline, CDR1 is SGHAT, CDR2 FQDESV (reference sequence). The CDR3 length is 18 residues. The CDR3 sequence: CASSLSYALAGGQETQYF. CDR3 coding DNA: TGTGCCAGCAGCTTAAGTTATGCACTAGCGGGGGGGCAAGAGACCCAGTACTTC.

This CDR3 reads CASSLDGGVMNTEAFF. In nucleotides, the CDR3 is TGCGCCAGCAGCTTGGACGGAGGGGTAATGAACACTGAAGCTTTCTTT. The chain links TRBV5-1 to TRBJ1-1, with D perhaps matching TRBD1 (5 bases). This CDR3 is built from 16 residues. Deletions cut 0 bases from V and 0 bases from J, with 12 bases between. Germline V gene sequence: CDR1 SGHRS, CDR2 YFSETQ.

The chain combines TRBV7-9 with TRBJ2-2; D may correspond to TRBD1 or TRBD2 (5 bases each). The CDR3 is 17 residues long. The germline V and J ends were trimmed by 2 bases and 0 bases, with 13 bases remaining between them. Germline lookup yields CDR1 SEHNR and CDR2 FQNEAQ (reference sequence). The DNA of the CDR3 is TGTGCCAGCAGCTTATCCTCCGGGACGGCGAACACCGGGGAGCTGTTTTTT. This gives the protein CASSLSSGTANTGELFF.

This clonotype was counted only a few times. The chain uses TRBV7-7 and TRBJ2-2; a weak D match, TRBD1 (5 bases). V was cut by 5 bases and J by 4 bases, with 11 bases left in between. Germline V lookup: CDR1 SSHAT, CDR2 FNYEAQ (reference sequence). The CDR3 has 14 residues. The CDR3 sequence: CASSIVTGTGELFF. The DNA of the CDR3 is TGTGCCAGCAGCATTGTAACAGGCACCGGGGAGCTGTTTTTT.

This chain connects TRBV20-1 to TRBJ2-5; D possibly corresponds to TRBD1 (5 bases). This CDR3 has 14 amino acids. Trimming stripped 0 bases from V and 2 bases from J, with 10 bases between. Looked up from germline, CDR1 is DFQATT and CDR2 is SNEGSKA (reference sequence). Written as DNA, the CDR3 is TGCAGTGCTAGAGACCTAACAGGTCAAGAGACCCAGTACTTC. Protein sequence: CSARDLTGQETQYF.